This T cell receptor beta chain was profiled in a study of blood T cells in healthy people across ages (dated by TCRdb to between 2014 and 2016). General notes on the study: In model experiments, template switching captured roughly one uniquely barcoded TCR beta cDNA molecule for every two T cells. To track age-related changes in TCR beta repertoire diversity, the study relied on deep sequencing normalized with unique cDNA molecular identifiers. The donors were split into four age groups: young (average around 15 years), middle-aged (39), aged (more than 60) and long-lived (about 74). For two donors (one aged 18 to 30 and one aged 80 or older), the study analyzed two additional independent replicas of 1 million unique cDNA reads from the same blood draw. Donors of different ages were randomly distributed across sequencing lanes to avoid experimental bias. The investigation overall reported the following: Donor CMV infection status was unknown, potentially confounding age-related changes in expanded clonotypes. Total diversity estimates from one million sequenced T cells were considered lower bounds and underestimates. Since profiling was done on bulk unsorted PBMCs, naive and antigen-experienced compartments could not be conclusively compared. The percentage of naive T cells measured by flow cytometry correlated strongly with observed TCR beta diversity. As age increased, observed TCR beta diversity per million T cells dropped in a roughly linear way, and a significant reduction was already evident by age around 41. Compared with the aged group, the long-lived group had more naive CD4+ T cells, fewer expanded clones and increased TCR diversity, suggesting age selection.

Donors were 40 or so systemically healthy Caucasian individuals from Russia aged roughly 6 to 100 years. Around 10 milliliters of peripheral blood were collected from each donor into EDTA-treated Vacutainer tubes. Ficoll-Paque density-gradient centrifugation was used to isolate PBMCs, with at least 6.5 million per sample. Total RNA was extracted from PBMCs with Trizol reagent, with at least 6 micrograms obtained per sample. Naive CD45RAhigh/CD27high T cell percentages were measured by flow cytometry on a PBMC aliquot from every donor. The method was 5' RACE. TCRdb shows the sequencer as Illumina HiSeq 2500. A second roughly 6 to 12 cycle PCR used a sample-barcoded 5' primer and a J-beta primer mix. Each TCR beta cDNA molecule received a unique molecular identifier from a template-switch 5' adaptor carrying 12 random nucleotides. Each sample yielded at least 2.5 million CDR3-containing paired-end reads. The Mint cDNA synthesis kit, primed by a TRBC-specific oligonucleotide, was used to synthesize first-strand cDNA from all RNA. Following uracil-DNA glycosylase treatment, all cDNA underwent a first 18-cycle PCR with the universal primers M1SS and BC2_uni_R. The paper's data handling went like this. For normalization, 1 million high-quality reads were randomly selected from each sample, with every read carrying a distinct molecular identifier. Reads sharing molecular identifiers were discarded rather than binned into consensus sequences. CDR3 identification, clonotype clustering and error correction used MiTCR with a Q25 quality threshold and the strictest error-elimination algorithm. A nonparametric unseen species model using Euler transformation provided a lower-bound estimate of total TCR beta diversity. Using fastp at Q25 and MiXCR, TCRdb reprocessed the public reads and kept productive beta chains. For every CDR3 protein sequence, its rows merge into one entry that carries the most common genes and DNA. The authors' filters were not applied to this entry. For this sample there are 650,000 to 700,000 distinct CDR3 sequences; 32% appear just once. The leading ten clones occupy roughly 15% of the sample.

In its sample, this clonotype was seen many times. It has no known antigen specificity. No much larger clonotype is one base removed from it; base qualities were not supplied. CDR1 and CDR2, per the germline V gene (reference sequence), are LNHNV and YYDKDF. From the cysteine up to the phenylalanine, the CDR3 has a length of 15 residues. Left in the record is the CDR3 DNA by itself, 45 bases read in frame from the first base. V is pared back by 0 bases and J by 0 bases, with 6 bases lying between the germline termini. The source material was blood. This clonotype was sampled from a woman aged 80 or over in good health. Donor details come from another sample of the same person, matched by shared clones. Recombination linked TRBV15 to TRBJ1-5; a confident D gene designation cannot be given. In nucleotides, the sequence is TGTGCCACCAGCAGAGATCTAGATAGCAATCAGCCCCAGCATTTT. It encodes CATSRDLDSNQPQHF. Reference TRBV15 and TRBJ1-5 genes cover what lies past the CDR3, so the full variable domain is DAMVIQNPRYQVTQFGKPVTLSCSQTLNHNVMYWYQQKSSQAPKLLFHYYDKDFNNEADTPDNFQSRRPNTSFCFLDIRSPGLGDTAMYLCATSRDLDSNQPQHFGDGTRLSIL.